This T cell receptor beta chain comes out of a study of Graves' ophthalmopathy and Graves' hyperthyroidism. Amplified material comprised TCR beta CDR3 regions derived from RNA transcripts. An opening RT-PCR round employed HTBI primers and preceded a second-round multiplex PCR. TCRdb re-derived calls from the multiplex PCR reads in MiXCR, one entry per CDR3 protein. This sample carries 600,000 to 950,000 distinct CDR3 sequences, roughly two fifths of them seen once, and the ten largest clones take around 40%. Clinicians made diagnoses from clinical symptoms, serum thyroxine, TRAb, thyroid ultrasound and orbital computed tomography. Fresh peripheral blood (around 10 ml) yielded the PBMCs. This clonotype was seen many times. The TCR comes from an adult man with Graves' ophthalmopathy. The specimen was peripheral blood.

This chain's CDR3 is CATSIGRLGAFF. CDR3 in DNA: TGTGCCACCAGCATAGGAAGGTTGGGGGCTTTCTTT. The rearrangement uses TRBV15 and TRBJ1-1; no reliable D call. The germline V gene has CDR1 LNHNV and CDR2 YYDKDF (reference sequence). The V end was cut by 4 bases, the J end by 11 bases, with 14 bases between. This CDR3 spans 12 amino acids.